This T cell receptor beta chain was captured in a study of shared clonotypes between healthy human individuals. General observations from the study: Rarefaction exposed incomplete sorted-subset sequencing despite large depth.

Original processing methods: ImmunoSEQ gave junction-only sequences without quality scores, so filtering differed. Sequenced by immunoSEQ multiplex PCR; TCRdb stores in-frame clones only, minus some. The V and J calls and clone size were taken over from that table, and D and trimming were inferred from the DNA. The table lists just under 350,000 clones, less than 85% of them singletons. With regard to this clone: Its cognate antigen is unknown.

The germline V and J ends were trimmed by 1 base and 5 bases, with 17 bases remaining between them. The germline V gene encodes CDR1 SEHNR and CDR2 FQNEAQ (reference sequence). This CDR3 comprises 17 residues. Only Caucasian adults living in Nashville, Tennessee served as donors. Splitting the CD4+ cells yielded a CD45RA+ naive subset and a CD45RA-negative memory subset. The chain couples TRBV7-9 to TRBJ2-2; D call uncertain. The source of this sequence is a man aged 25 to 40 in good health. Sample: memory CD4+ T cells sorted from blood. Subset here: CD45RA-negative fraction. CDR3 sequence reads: CASSLGSPGGVTGELFF. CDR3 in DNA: TGTGCCAGCAGCTTAGGGTCTCCAGGTGGGGTGACCGGGGAGCTGTTTTTT. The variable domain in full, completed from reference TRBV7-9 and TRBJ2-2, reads DTGVSQNPRHKITKRGQNVTFRCDPISEHNRLYWYRQTLGQGPEFLTYFQNEAQLEKSRLLSDRFSAERPKGSFSTLEIQRTEQGDSAMYLCASSLGSPGGVTGELFFGEGSRLTVL.